This T cell receptor (beta chain) appears in the sequencing data of a study of molecular identifiers for immune sequencing clone quantification. In the sort, naive CD8 T cells were defined as CD8+CD4-CCR7+CD45RA+. Each CDR3 protein is one row after TCRdb ran MiXCR on the PCR reads. Of approximately 320,000 distinct CDR3 sequences detected, 24% appear once; the ten largest clones hold 0.65% to 0.75%. Study-wide points: Highly expanded clone sizes could be underestimated by identical TCR molecules sharing a barcode. Clonotypes topping 20 RNA copies carried over 97% of effector molecules but under 1% of naive ones.

This CDR3 is 15 amino acids long. The V end lost 4 bases, the J end lost 3 bases, and 12 bases lay between the germline ends. CDR1 and CDR2 from the germline V gene are SNHLY and FYNNEI. This clonotype was recorded many times. Antigen unknown. The chain links TRBV2 to TRBJ2-2; D gene ambiguous. Sequencing was carried out using naive CD8+ T cells from blood, with Jurkat cell RNA spiked in. Subset denoted: FACS-sorted CD8+CD4-CCR7+CD45RA+ naive T cells. The sequence came from a human donor in good health. Some libraries in this study had Jurkat cell RNA spiked in. CDR3 in DNA: TGTGCCAGCAGTGTCTCAGGAGAGGACACCGGGGAGCTGTTTTTT. It encodes CASSVSGEDTGELFF.